This TCR beta chain was identified during a study of blood T cell repertoires in COVID-19. Study-level background: The United States, Italy and Spain supplied acute and convalescent COVID-19 samples.

In the original analysis: Reference gene primer amplification gave estimated nucleated cell counts. Clones were sequenced by immunoSEQ multiplex PCR, and TCRdb holds only the in-frame ones, with some missing. V, J and clone size were drawn from that table, and D and trimming were deduced from the DNA. Of 250,000 to 300,000 clones in the sample, just over 85% were seen once. Germline values: CDR1 SNHLY, CDR2 FYNNEI. J gave up 7 bases and V 6 bases, and 1 base lay outside the gene matches. There are 12 residues in the CDR3. This TCR was sampled from a woman aged 25 to 39 with active or convalescent COVID-19. Sequencing was carried out using peripheral blood. The chain carries TRBV2 and TRBJ2-1; 9 bases line up with TRBD1. The CDR3 loop reads CASSGTGNEQFF. DNA of the CDR3: TGTGCCAGCAGCGGGACAGGGAATGAGCAGTTCTTC.